This note documents a single T cell receptor (beta chain) sequence. The antigen is not known. This sample stems from a study of OX40 agonist ivuxolimab in advanced cancers. Study-level information: As their treatment, patients were administered ivuxolimab, an agonistic anti-OX40 (CD134) antibody. The eligibility criteria allowed prior anti-PD-1, anti-PD-L1 or anti-CTLA-4 therapy, and 40% had some. The study, taken as a whole, reports: Partial responders receiving 0.1-3.0 mg/kg showed among the lowest clonal expansion.

Clones were sequenced by immunoSEQ multiplex PCR, and TCRdb holds only the in-frame ones, with some missing. The sample includes about 79,000 clones, about 90% of them seen just once. With 5 bases clipped from V and 6 bases from J, the junction kept 5 bases outside the gene matches. Looked up from germline, CDR1 is WSHSY and CDR2 is SAAADI. The length of the CDR3 is 14 residues. Enrollment shut out patients with autoimmune disease history or systemic immunosuppression. The V and J genes are TRBV10-2 and TRBJ2-3, with TRBD2 matching over 10 bases. Sequenced material: CD4+ or CD8+ T cells sorted from blood, taken in a trial of the OX40 agonist ivuxolimab. This clonotype originated in an adult with an advanced solid tumor such as melanoma, head and neck, liver or kidney cancer. CDR3 amino acids: CASSSGGASDTQYF. The CDR3 DNA reads as TGCGCCAGCAGTAGCGGGGGGGCATCGGATACGCAGTATTTT.